This T cell receptor beta chain was recovered during a study of control samples from healthy donors and cancer patients (dated by TCRdb to 2018 to 2021). Libraries were built with the immunoSEQ multiplex PCR assay. Here the immuneACCESS table is served through TCRdb, limited to in-frame sequences with V and J called. Missing clones are a known gap in these copies; in checked studies unresolved V genes cover under half, and the rest lacks a known reason. This sample lists about 79,000 clones; 93% were detected once. Over 1% of the sample is taken by the ten largest. On this clone itself: There is no known antigen for this receptor. Nothing much larger sits one base from this clone, and base qualities are not available.

The CDR3 numbers 11 residues from cysteine through phenylalanine. Only the CDR3 region is kept as DNA, spanning 33 bases read in frame from base 1. V was cut back by 4 bases and J by 7 bases, leaving a gap of 8 bases between them. The germline V gene supplies CDR1 SQVTM and CDR2 ANQGSEA. The receptor chain draws on TRBV29-1 and TRBJ2-1; the D gene cannot be resolved reliably. Source material: PBMCs. The sequence derives from a woman aged 40 to 55 with lung cancer. The sequenced DNA: TGCAGCGTTGTCGCATATAATGAGCAGTTCTTC. Translated, this is CSVVAYNEQFF.